This T cell receptor (beta chain) was recovered during a study of early T cells in non-severe SARS-CoV-2 infection. Study background: Unpaired chains resulted from sequencing bulk RNA of unsorted whole blood.

As for this clonotype: The antigen is undetermined.

Researchers attached unique molecular identifiers to individual cDNA molecules. One entry per CDR3 protein, called by TCRdb with MiXCR from the 5' RACE reads. The sample yields more than 80,000 distinct CDR3 sequences, about 15% seen once. The CDR3 length is 12 residues. Germline CDR1 reads SQVTM; CDR2 reads ANQGSEA. Trimming stripped 3 bases from V and 8 bases from J, with 11 bases between. Broader study findings: VDJdb-based matching was biased toward anti-spike CD8 responses and missed private and CD4 specificities.

This chain links TRBV29-1 with TRBJ2-4; the D is unclear. The sequence derives from an adult who was a healthcare worker with PCR-confirmed SARS-CoV-2 infection or an uninfected control (not recorded which). The material sequenced was whole blood. CDR3 in DNA: TGCAGCGTTGATGGCGGAGCCGACATTCAGTACTTC. It codes for CSVDGGADIQYF.